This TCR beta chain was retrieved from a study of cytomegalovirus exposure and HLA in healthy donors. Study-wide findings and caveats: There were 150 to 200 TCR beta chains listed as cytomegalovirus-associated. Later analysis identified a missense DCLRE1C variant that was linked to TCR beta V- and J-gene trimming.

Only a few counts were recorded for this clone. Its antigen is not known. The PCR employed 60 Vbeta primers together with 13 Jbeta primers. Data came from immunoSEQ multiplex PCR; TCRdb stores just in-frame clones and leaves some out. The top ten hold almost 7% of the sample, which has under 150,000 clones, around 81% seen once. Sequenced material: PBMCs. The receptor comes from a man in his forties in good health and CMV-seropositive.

CDR3 bases: TGTGCCAGCAGCGTAGCAGGCACGGGGAGCACAGATACGCAGTATTTT. Translating it yields CASSVAGTGSTDTQYF. This chain links TRBV9 with TRBJ2-3; D might be TRBD2 (5 bases). Germline V gene lookup returns CDR1 SGDLS and CDR2 YYNGEE. There are 16 residues in the CDR3. V was clipped by 0 bases and J by 0 bases, with 11 bases between them.